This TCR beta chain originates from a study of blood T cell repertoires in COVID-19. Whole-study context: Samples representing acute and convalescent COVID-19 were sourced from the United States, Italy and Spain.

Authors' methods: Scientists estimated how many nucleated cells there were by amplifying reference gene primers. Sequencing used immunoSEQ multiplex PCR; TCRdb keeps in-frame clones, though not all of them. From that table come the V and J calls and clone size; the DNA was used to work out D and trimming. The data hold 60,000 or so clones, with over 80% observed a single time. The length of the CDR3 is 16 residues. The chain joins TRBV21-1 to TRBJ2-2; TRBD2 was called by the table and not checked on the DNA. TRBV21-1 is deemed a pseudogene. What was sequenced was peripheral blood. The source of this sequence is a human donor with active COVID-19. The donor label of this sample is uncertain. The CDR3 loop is CASSKGLRVFTGELFF. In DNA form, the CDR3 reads TGTGCCAGCAGCAAAGGCCTGAGGGTATTTACCGGGGAGCTGTTTTTT.